This TCR beta chain was captured by sequencing in a study of cytomegalovirus exposure and HLA in healthy donors. Study conclusions and caveats: According to the study, 150 to 200 TCR beta chains were cytomegalovirus-associated.

To note about this clone: What it binds is unknown. An end of the junction does not agree with germline; a read error may underlie this.

CDR3 size: 16 residues. CDR1 SEHNR and CDR2 FQNEAQ come from the germline V gene (reference sequence). The PCR was carried out with 60 Vbeta primers and 13 Jbeta primers. Clones were sequenced by immunoSEQ multiplex PCR, and TCRdb holds only the in-frame ones, with some missing. The table includes around 150,000 clones, about four fifths detected once. Specimen: PBMCs. This sequence joins TRBV7-9 and TRBJ2-3; 9 bases line up with TRBD1. The source of this sequence is a woman in her twenties or thirties in good health and CMV-seropositive. CDR3 loop: CSSSTPGQGGTDTQYF. As DNA, the CDR3 is TGTTCCAGCAGCACTCCGGGACAGGGAGGCACAGATACGCAGTATTTT.